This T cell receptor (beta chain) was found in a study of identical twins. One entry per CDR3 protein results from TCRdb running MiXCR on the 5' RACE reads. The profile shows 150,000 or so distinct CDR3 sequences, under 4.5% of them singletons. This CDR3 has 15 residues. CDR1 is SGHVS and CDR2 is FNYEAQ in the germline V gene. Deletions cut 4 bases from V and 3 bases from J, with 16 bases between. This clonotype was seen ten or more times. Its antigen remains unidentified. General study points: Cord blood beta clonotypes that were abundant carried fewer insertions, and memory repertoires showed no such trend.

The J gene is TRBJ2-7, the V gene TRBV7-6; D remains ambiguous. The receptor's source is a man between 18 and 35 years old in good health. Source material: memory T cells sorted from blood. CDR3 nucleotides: TGTGCCAGCAGCTCCCGAACTCAAACCTACTACGAGCAGTACTTC. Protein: CASSSRTQTYYEQYF. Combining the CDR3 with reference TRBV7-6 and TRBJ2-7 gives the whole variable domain GAGVSQSPRYKVTKRGQDVALRCDPISGHVSLYWYRQALGQGPEFLTYFNYEAQQDKSGLPNDRFSAERPEGSISTLTIQRTEQRDSAMYRCASSSRTQTYYEQYFGPGTRLTVT.